Listed below are T cell receptor beta chains from one sample, sequenced in a study of CD8 T cells in ankylosing spondylitis. One entry per CDR3 protein, called by TCRdb with MiXCR from the 5' RACE reads. The sample records more than 650,000 distinct CDR3 sequences, around 11% being singletons. Sequencing input: blood, either unsorted or a sorted T cell fraction (not recorded which). Every receptor here comes from a male donor with ankylosing spondylitis. The CDR3 runs from the conserved cysteine through the conserved F or W.

v_call,j_call,cdr3_aa
TRBV6-2/TRBV6-3,TRBJ2-2,CASSYGSGRTGELFF
TRBV15,TRBJ1-5,CATSRGIGEGNQPQHF
TRBV5-1,TRBJ1-2,CASSPRDRVWNGYTF
TRBV7-9,TRBJ2-1,CASSLQGYYNEQFF
TRBV10-3,TRBJ1-3,CAISSHWSSGNTIYF
TRBV5-1,TRBJ1-2,CASSPQAGVDGYTF
TRBV20-1,TRBJ1-5,CSALSPGGDQPQHF
TRBV20-1,TRBJ2-7,CSARFGQGAGEQYF
TRBV5-1,TRBJ2-7,CASSYTPQSENYEQYF
TRBV30,TRBJ1-3,CAWALSSGNTIYF
TRBV5-1,TRBJ2-1,CASSLGAAGPYNEQFF
TRBV7-2,TRBJ2-2,CASSRREGELFF
TRBV4-1,TRBJ2-7,CASSQGRGLAGREQYF
TRBV10-3,TRBJ2-2,CAITRTSENTGELFF
TRBV6-5,TRBJ1-1,CASSYTREGTEAFF
TRBV12-3/TRBV12-4,TRBJ1-2,CASTGTRGIGYTF
TRBV15,TRBJ2-3,CATWGTSGYTDTQYF
TRBV6-5,TRBJ2-7,CASSSPGDRYEQYF
TRBV7-2,TRBJ2-7,CASSLVPGGFDYEQYF
TRBV10-3,TRBJ1-1,CAISESWTEAFF
TRBV20-1,TRBJ2-7,CSAAVGHTYEQYF
TRBV29-1,TRBJ2-7,CSVGGARYEQYF
TRBV4-2,TRBJ1-2,CASSQDKRGSDYGYTF
TRBV10-3,TRBJ2-1,CAIMEAGSSYNEQFF
TRBV20-1,TRBJ2-5,CSAHGLRKTQYF
TRBV27,TRBJ2-7,CASSRVGASAYEQYF
TRBV20-1,TRBJ2-3,CSARDRVENTDTQYF
TRBV4-3,TRBJ2-3,CASSPGLVYDTQYF
TRBV28,TRBJ2-7,CASSMDSSSYEQYF
TRBV5-1,TRBJ2-7,CASSSKARASPYEQYF
TRBV6-1,TRBJ2-1,CASTPMDSGSDEQFF
TRBV28,TRBJ2-4,CASSLRPEIKNIQYF
TRBV5-6,TRBJ2-1,CASSRMGREQFF
TRBV5-6,TRBJ1-2,CASSLSRSYGYTF
TRBV2,TRBJ2-7,CASRLQGKGEQYF
TRBV5-1,TRBJ2-7,CASSLNPGAYEQYF
TRBV5-5,TRBJ1-4,CASSLAHAGWDEKLFF
TRBV20-1,TRBJ2-7,CSASLYEQYF
TRBV2,TRBJ2-7,CASSVASGSLHEQYF
TRBV6-5,TRBJ1-3,CASSYSVDPGNTIYF
TRBV6-5,TRBJ2-2,CASSSWTGELFF
TRBV5-1,TRBJ2-3,CASSALTQAGTDTQYF
TRBV12-3/TRBV12-4,TRBJ1-1,CASGESPEAFF
TRBV18,TRBJ2-2,CASSPLQGNVAGELFF
TRBV12-3/TRBV12-4,TRBJ1-3,CASRTQGSWNTIYF
TRBV20-1,TRBJ2-5,CSATDVAGETQYF
TRBV20-1,TRBJ2-1,CSARGPPLDEQFF
TRBV18,TRBJ2-7,CASSPRDSTYEQYF
TRBV11-2,TRBJ2-5,CASSLGLGGTETQYF